This T cell receptor beta chain was identified in a study of CD8+CD57+ T cells in acquired aplastic anemia. Study results and caveats: Between patients and controls, 25 to 30 CD8+ CDR3 sequences were found in common.

According to the study, genomic DNA was the template for TCR beta VDJ and CDR3 profiling. TCRdb passed the reads through MiXCR, listing each CDR3 protein once. In the table there are about 270,000 distinct CDR3 sequences, approximately 80% of which are singletons. Germline lookup yields CDR1 SGDLS and CDR2 YYNGEE. Termini included, the CDR3 measures 16 amino acids. In the case of this clonotype: Its antigen remains unknown. Because the CDR3's place on the DNA is in doubt, the DNA is left out and the CDR3 is given as listed by TCRdb.

Whoever was chosen for sequencing had shown CD8+CD57+ cell expansion by flow cytometry. Source material: sorted CD4+, CD8+, or CD8+CD57+ T cells (not recorded which) from PBMCs. This sequence was found in a human donor with aplastic anemia. This chain uses TRBV9 with TRBJ2-1. CDR3 residues: CASSEGSETQYFEQFF.